This T cell receptor (beta chain) was identified in a study of shared clonotypes between healthy human individuals. The overall study: The study drew on two women and three men aged 18 to 49 as donors.

Trimming took 3 bases from V and 3 from J; bases not matched to a gene: 2. CDR1 SNHLY and CDR2 FYNNEI come from the germline V gene. The CDR3 sequence is 16 residues long. Each replicate PCR on the sorted subsets used approximately 200 ng DNA (about 30,000 T cell genomes). Per the original methods: Filtering of immunoSEQ junctional sequences could not match full-length read filtering. The table came from immunoSEQ multiplex PCR; TCRdb's copy has only in-frame clones and leaves some out. V, J and clone size derive from that table, while D and trimming were established from the DNA sequence. This sample has 550,000 to 650,000 clones; 95% to 97% occur once, and the top ten carry about 0.12%. Terminally differentiated effector memory CD45RA+ cells were excluded by CCR7 positive selection of CD45RO-negative cells.

The chain links TRBV2 to TRBJ2-1; 13 bases map to TRBD2. This TCR was sampled from a woman aged 30 to 39 in good health. Sequencing was performed on naive CD8+ T cells sorted from blood. CDR3 in amino acids: CASSETSGGYYNEQFF. CDR3 DNA: TGTGCCAGCAGTGAGACTAGCGGGGGGTACTACAATGAGCAGTTCTTC.